The clone carrying this TCR beta chain was observed a few times. This record comes from a study of CD8+CD57+ T cells in acquired aplastic anemia. For CDR3 and TCR beta VDJ profiling, genomic DNA was the template used. TCRdb fed the reads into MiXCR, producing one record per CDR3 protein. The table has approximately 40,000 distinct CDR3 sequences, approximately 57% seen once. An expansion of CD8+CD57+ cells by flow cytometry had been shown in patients chosen for sequencing. Sample: sorted CD4+, CD8+, or CD8+CD57+ T cells (not recorded which) from PBMCs. The source of this sequence is a human donor with aplastic anemia.

The CDR3 DNA is TGCAGCGTTGTGGGAGCCGGGACAGCCTACGAGCAGTACTTC. Protein sequence: CSVVGAGTAYEQYF. The V call is TRBV29-1, the J call TRBJ2-7, with 7 bases lining up with TRBD1. The CDR3 covers 14 residues. Germline assignment: CDR1 SQVTM and CDR2 ANQGSEA. V trimming: 4 bases; J trimming: 2 bases; junction bases outside the gene matches: 8.